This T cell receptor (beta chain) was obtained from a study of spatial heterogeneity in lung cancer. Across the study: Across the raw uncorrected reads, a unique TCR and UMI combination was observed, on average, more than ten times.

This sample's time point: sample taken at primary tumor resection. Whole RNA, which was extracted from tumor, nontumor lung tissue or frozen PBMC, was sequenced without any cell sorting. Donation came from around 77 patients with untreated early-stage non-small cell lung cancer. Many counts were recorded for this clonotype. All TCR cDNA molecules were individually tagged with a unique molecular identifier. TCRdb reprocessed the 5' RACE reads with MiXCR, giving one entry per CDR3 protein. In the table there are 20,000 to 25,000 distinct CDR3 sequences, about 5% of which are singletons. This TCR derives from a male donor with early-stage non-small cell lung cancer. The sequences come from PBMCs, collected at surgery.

The CDR3, as DNA: TGTGCCAGCAGCTCAATGGTGCAGGTAGAGCAGTACTTC. It yields the protein CASSSMVQVEQYF. The V gene is TRBV7-2, the J gene TRBJ2-7; D gene uncertain. Germline V gives CDR1 SGHTA, CDR2 FQGNSA. The CDR3 sequence is 13 residues long. Trimming took 4 bases from V and 7 from J, leaving 14 bases between them.